This T cell receptor (beta chain) was profiled in a study of control samples from healthy donors and cancer patients (dated by TCRdb to about 2020). The library was built by means of the immunoSEQ multiplex PCR assay. TCRdb carries this immuneACCESS record with in-frame sequences only. Its versions omit some clonotypes, under half of them owing to an unresolved V gene in the studies checked, with the rest unexplained. Across this sample there are 400,000 to 500,000 clones, with about 93% seen only once. Clones ranked in the top ten supply 5% to 8% of the sample. Per the germline V gene, SGHTA is the CDR1 and FQGTGA is the CDR2. Unmatched junction bases come to 7, with V trimmed by 8 bases and J by 7 bases. Its CDR3 holds 12 amino acids, cysteine through phenylalanine. Solely the CDR3 DNA is kept, with 36 bases framed from the first base. Notes on this clone: What antigen it recognizes has not been identified. No base quality information exists; no much larger clone differs at one position.

Recombination connected TRBV7-3 to TRBJ2-7; 8 nucleotides in the junction match TRBD1. The TCR was taken from a man between 40 and 49 years old with head and neck cancer. Material for sequencing was PBMCs. The CDR3 here reads CASSTGGNEQYF. The DNA sequence is as follows: TGTGCCAGCTCCACAGGGGGGAATGAGCAGTACTTC.